This TCR beta chain was identified in a study of Ad26.COV2.S vaccination and SARS-CoV-2 variants. Study-wide background: Once, or twice with 56 days between doses, Ad26.COV2.S was given intramuscularly.

Points on this clone: No antigen is known for it.

Broader study findings: The TCR breadth and depth analyses may have understated or missed part of the total T cell responses. The placebo group had lower spike-specific TCR breadth than the vaccine recipients did.

Treatment specified: about 20 received Ad26.COV2.S at low or high dose, single or two shots; about 5 received placebo; per-sample allocation not given. Collection of samples fell on day 63 after the first vaccine or placebo injection. A Boston donor was an adult aged 18-55 years. Produced via immunoSEQ multiplex PCR; TCRdb's table is partial and in-frame only. The sample gives about 450,000 clones, roughly 89% of which show up once; approximately 2.5% is in the top ten. The V and J ends lost 7 bases and 7 bases respectively, with 22 bases between them. This CDR3 contains 15 residues. The germline V gene encodes CDR1 SNHLY and CDR2 FYNNEI.

The chain joins TRBV2 to TRBJ2-5; D may correspond to TRBD1 or TRBD2 (6 bases each). The sequence came from a person aged 18-65 years who received the Ad26.COV2.S COVID-19 vaccine or a placebo. The sequencing used peripheral blood, collected in a trial of Ad26.COV2.S vaccine versus placebo. The CDR3, as DNA: TGTGCCAGCAAAGTGAGGGGGAGGACCACGGGGACCCAGTACTTC. Translating gives CASKVRGRTTGTQYF.